These T cell receptor beta chains were read from a single sample in a study of blood T cells in healthy people across ages. One entry per CDR3 protein, called by TCRdb with MiXCR from the 5' RACE reads. The sample records approximately 670,000 distinct CDR3 sequences, about 43% being singletons. The material sequenced was blood. Receptor source: an elderly man in good health. Both conserved end residues are part of each CDR3. Fields, in order: CDR3 protein, CDR3 DNA, V gene, J gene, D gene, clone size, CDR3 length. A D gene is named only where the DNA matches it firmly. Clone size is stated in some rows and not others, as once, few, many or a class when expanded.

CDR3 protein: CASSLDLEHQETQYF; CDR3 DNA: TGTGCCAGCAGTCTAGACCTGGAACACCAAGAGACCCAGTACTTC; V gene: TRBV28; J gene: TRBJ2-5; D gene: -; clone size: -; CDR3 length: 15
CDR3 protein: CASSLRLAGGEQYF; CDR3 DNA: TGTGCCAGCAGCTTAAGACTAGCGGGAGGCGAGCAGTACTTC; V gene: TRBV7-2; J gene: TRBJ2-7; D gene: TRBD2; clone size: many; CDR3 length: 14
CDR3 protein: CASSLPTGTGNNYGYTF; CDR3 DNA: TGCGCCAGCAGCCTACCTACCGGGACAGGGAACAACTATGGCTACACCTTC; V gene: TRBV4-1; J gene: TRBJ1-2; D gene: TRBD1; clone size: few; CDR3 length: 17
CDR3 protein: CASSLGGTGHNEQFF; CDR3 DNA: TGTGCCAGCAGCTTAGGTGGGACAGGGCACAATGAGCAGTTCTTC; V gene: TRBV7-2; J gene: TRBJ2-1; D gene: TRBD1; clone size: many; CDR3 length: 15
CDR3 protein: CASGRAADEKLFF; CDR3 DNA: TGTGCCAGCGGGAGGGCGGCGGATGAAAAACTGTTTTTT; V gene: TRBV19; J gene: TRBJ1-4; D gene: -; clone size: few; CDR3 length: 13
CDR3 protein: CAISDLNKGSTDTQYF; CDR3 DNA: TGTGCCATCAGTGATCTCAATAAAGGTAGCACAGATACGCAGTATTTT; V gene: TRBV10-3; J gene: TRBJ2-3; D gene: -; clone size: -; CDR3 length: 16
CDR3 protein: CSALAEDKQYF; CDR3 DNA: TGCAGTGCTCTAGCTGAGGACAAGCAGTACTTC; V gene: TRBV20-1; J gene: TRBJ2-4; D gene: -; clone size: -; CDR3 length: 11
CDR3 protein: CASGDGSSYEQFF; CDR3 DNA: TGTGCCAGCGGCGACGGTAGCTCCTACGAGCAGTTCTTC; V gene: TRBV2; J gene: TRBJ2-1; D gene: -; clone size: -; CDR3 length: 13
CDR3 protein: CASSESSGGSYNEQFF; CDR3 DNA: TGTGCCAGCAGTGAAAGTTCAGGGGGCTCCTACAATGAGCAGTTCTTC; V gene: TRBV2; J gene: TRBJ2-1; D gene: TRBD1; clone size: -; CDR3 length: 16
CDR3 protein: CASSFRQTAGKETQYF; CDR3 DNA: TGTGCCAGCAGCTTCCGACAGACAGCGGGAAAAGAGACCCAGTACTTC; V gene: TRBV5-6; J gene: TRBJ2-5; D gene: TRBD2; clone size: -; CDR3 length: 16
CDR3 protein: CASSKGLDSGNTIYF; CDR3 DNA: TGTGCCAGCAGCAAGGGACTTGACTCTGGAAACACCATATATTTT; V gene: TRBV7-9; J gene: TRBJ1-3; D gene: -; clone size: -; CDR3 length: 15
CDR3 protein: CASSGQGYQETQYF; CDR3 DNA: TGTGCCAGCAGCGGACAGGGTTATCAAGAGACCCAGTACTTC; V gene: TRBV5-4; J gene: TRBJ2-5; D gene: TRBD1; clone size: -; CDR3 length: 14
CDR3 protein: CSAGLGTSGTDTQYF; CDR3 DNA: TGCAGTGCCGGACTTGGTACTAGCGGAACAGATACGCAGTATTTT; V gene: TRBV20-1; J gene: TRBJ2-3; D gene: TRBD2; clone size: few; CDR3 length: 15
CDR3 protein: CSVSGIGGSGANVLTF; CDR3 DNA: TGCAGCGTGAGTGGGATAGGGGGATCTGGGGCCAACGTCCTGACTTTC; V gene: TRBV29-1; J gene: TRBJ2-6; D gene: -; clone size: many; CDR3 length: 16
CDR3 protein: CASRAGPGQGTYLTYEQYF; CDR3 DNA: TGTGCCAGCAGAGCAGGACCGGGACAGGGGACTTACCTAACCTACGAGCAGTACTTC; V gene: TRBV28; J gene: TRBJ2-7; D gene: TRBD1; clone size: -; CDR3 length: 19
CDR3 protein: CASSSSSGRSYNEQFF; CDR3 DNA: TGCGCCAGCAGCTCCTCTAGCGGGCGCTCCTACAATGAGCAGTTCTTC; V gene: TRBV5-1; J gene: TRBJ2-1; D gene: TRBD2; clone size: -; CDR3 length: 16
CDR3 protein: CASSGTSGSVYEQYF; CDR3 DNA: TGTGCCAGCAGCGGGACTAGCGGGAGTGTCTACGAGCAGTACTTC; V gene: TRBV9; J gene: TRBJ2-7; D gene: TRBD2; clone size: few; CDR3 length: 15
CDR3 protein: CASSLGQGGSPLHF; CDR3 DNA: TGTGCCAGCAGTTTAGGACAGGGAGGTTCACCCCTCCACTTT; V gene: TRBV12-3/TRBV12-4; J gene: TRBJ1-6; D gene: TRBD1; clone size: few; CDR3 length: 14
CDR3 protein: CSAHTGTGLYEQYF; CDR3 DNA: TGCAGTGCCCATACCGGGACAGGCTTATACGAGCAGTACTTC; V gene: TRBV20-1; J gene: TRBJ2-7; D gene: TRBD1; clone size: -; CDR3 length: 14
CDR3 protein: CASSFTSGISTDTQYF; CDR3 DNA: TGTGCCAGCAGCTTTACTAGCGGGATTAGCACAGATACGCAGTATTTT; V gene: TRBV7-2; J gene: TRBJ2-3; D gene: TRBD2; clone size: -; CDR3 length: 16
CDR3 protein: CASSQGQQTQYF; CDR3 DNA: TGTGCCAGCAGTCAGGGACAGCAGACCCAGTACTTC; V gene: TRBV6-1; J gene: TRBJ2-5; D gene: TRBD1; clone size: -; CDR3 length: 12
CDR3 protein: CATSDLSEYQETQYF; CDR3 DNA: TGTGCCACCAGTGATTTGAGTGAGTACCAAGAGACCCAGTACTTC; V gene: TRBV24-1; J gene: TRBJ2-5; D gene: -; clone size: -; CDR3 length: 15
CDR3 protein: CSARAGTGDGQPQHF; CDR3 DNA: TGCAGTGCTAGGGCCGGGACAGGGGATGGACAGCCCCAGCATTTT; V gene: TRBV20-1; J gene: TRBJ1-5; D gene: TRBD1; clone size: -; CDR3 length: 15
CDR3 protein: CASRFGLSYNEQFF; CDR3 DNA: TGTGCCAGCAGATTCGGTCTCTCCTACAATGAGCAGTTCTTC; V gene: TRBV2; J gene: TRBJ2-1; D gene: -; clone size: few; CDR3 length: 14
CDR3 protein: CASSLDLYGGSNNEQFF; CDR3 DNA: TGTGCCAGCAGCTTAGACCTATATGGCGGGTCAAACAATGAGCAGTTCTTC; V gene: TRBV7-2; J gene: TRBJ2-1; D gene: -; clone size: few; CDR3 length: 17
CDR3 protein: CSASRDRASNEQFF; CDR3 DNA: TGCAGTGCTAGCCGGGACAGGGCTTCCAATGAGCAGTTCTTC; V gene: TRBV20-1; J gene: TRBJ2-1; D gene: TRBD1; clone size: -; CDR3 length: 14
CDR3 protein: CASSPPGQGREQYF; CDR3 DNA: TGTGCCAGCAGCCCTCCGGGACAGGGACGCGAGCAGTACTTC; V gene: TRBV3-1; J gene: TRBJ2-7; D gene: TRBD1; clone size: -; CDR3 length: 14